A selection of T cell receptor beta chains follows, all from one sample in a study of T cells in Graves' hyperthyroidism and ophthalmopathy. TCRdb used MiXCR to reprocess the multiplex PCR reads, holding one entry per CDR3 protein. The sample holds around 250,000 distinct CDR3 sequences, roughly 15% seen once. The specimen sequenced was blood. Every receptor here comes from a woman under 30 with Graves' ophthalmopathy. Both conserved end residues are part of each CDR3. D genes are given only for firm matches. Size is stated for part of the rows, as once, few or many counts, or as a class when the clone is expanded.

CDR3 length: 12; D gene: .; J gene: TRBJ2-7; clone size: many; V gene: TRBV28; CDR3 protein: CASSLIALEQYF; CDR3 DNA: TGTGCCAGCAGTTTAATAGCTCTAGAGCAGTACTTC
CDR3 length: 15; D gene: TRBD1; J gene: TRBJ1-4; clone size: many; V gene: TRBV30; CDR3 protein: CAWRKVGQGFEKLFF; CDR3 DNA: TGTGCCTGGAGAAAGGTTGGACAGGGGTTTGAAAAACTGTTTTTT
CDR3 length: 15; D gene: .; J gene: TRBJ2-6; clone size: many; V gene: TRBV6-2/TRBV6-3; CDR3 protein: CASSRGLEGANVLTF; CDR3 DNA: TGTGCCAGCAGTCGCGGGTTAGAGGGGGCCAACGTCCTGACTTTC
CDR3 length: 15; D gene: TRBD1; J gene: TRBJ2-6; clone size: many; V gene: TRBV2; CDR3 protein: CASGQVYSGANVLTF; CDR3 DNA: TGTGCCAGTGGACAGGTCTACTCTGGGGCCAACGTCCTGACTTTC
CDR3 length: 18; D gene: TRBD2; J gene: TRBJ2-7; clone size: once; V gene: TRBV29-1; CDR3 protein: CSVSYPGTSGRAPHEQYF; CDR3 DNA: TGCAGCGTCTCCTACCCCGGGACTAGCGGGAGGGCCCCCCACGAGCAGTACTTC
CDR3 length: 19; D gene: TRBD2; J gene: TRBJ2-5; clone size: .; V gene: TRBV13; CDR3 protein: CASSLGLMGLADPRETQYF; CDR3 DNA: TGTGCCAGCAGCTTAGGCCTAATGGGCCTAGCGGACCCCCGGGAGACCCAGTACTTC
CDR3 length: 14; D gene: .; J gene: TRBJ2-1; clone size: many; V gene: TRBV4-1; CDR3 protein: CASSQMAADNEQFF; CDR3 DNA: TGCGCCAGCAGCCAGATGGCGGCTGACAATGAGCAGTTCTTC
CDR3 length: 18; D gene: TRBD1; J gene: TRBJ2-6; clone size: many; V gene: TRBV4-2; CDR3 protein: CASSQDLGQDSGANVLTF; CDR3 DNA: TGTGCCAGCAGCCAAGATCTGGGACAGGACTCTGGGGCCAACGTCCTGACTTTC
CDR3 length: 16; D gene: TRBD2; J gene: TRBJ2-1; clone size: many; V gene: TRBV11-2; CDR3 protein: CASSLGDGGAYNEQFF; CDR3 DNA: TGTGCCAGCAGCTTAGGCGACGGGGGGGCCTACAATGAGCAGTTCTTC
CDR3 length: 15; D gene: .; J gene: TRBJ2-7; clone size: many; V gene: TRBV28; CDR3 protein: CASSPASYLSYEQYF; CDR3 DNA: TGTGCCAGCAGTCCCGCTAGCTATCTCTCCTACGAGCAGTACTTC
CDR3 length: 15; D gene: TRBD2; J gene: TRBJ2-7; clone size: many; V gene: TRBV10-3; CDR3 protein: CAISEDSGEGYEQYF; CDR3 DNA: TGTGCCATCAGTGAGGACAGTGGGGAGGGCTACGAGCAGTACTTC
CDR3 length: 14; D gene: .; J gene: TRBJ2-1; clone size: few; V gene: TRBV2; CDR3 protein: CASSEGGAYNEQFF; CDR3 DNA: TGTGCCAGCAGTGAAGGGGGGGCTTACAATGAGCAGTTCTTC
CDR3 length: 15; D gene: .; J gene: TRBJ1-1; clone size: many; V gene: TRBV13; CDR3 protein: CASSLGAGHDTEAFF; CDR3 DNA: TGTGCCAGCAGCTTAGGAGCAGGTCACGACACTGAAGCTTTCTTT
CDR3 length: 12; D gene: .; J gene: TRBJ1-1; clone size: many; V gene: TRBV5-6; CDR3 protein: CASRMRGIEAFF; CDR3 DNA: TGTGCCAGCAGGATGAGGGGGATTGAAGCTTTCTTT
CDR3 length: 14; D gene: TRBD2; J gene: TRBJ2-1; clone size: many; V gene: TRBV20-1; CDR3 protein: CSATSKAGYNEQFF; CDR3 DNA: TGCAGTGCCACCAGCAAAGCGGGATACAATGAGCAGTTCTTC
CDR3 length: 13; D gene: .; J gene: TRBJ2-5; clone size: many; V gene: TRBV14; CDR3 protein: CASSQGIQETQYF; CDR3 DNA: TGTGCCAGCAGCCAGGGGATCCAAGAGACCCAGTACTTC
CDR3 length: 15; D gene: .; J gene: TRBJ1-1; clone size: many; V gene: TRBV5-6; CDR3 protein: CASSLDPSGYTEAFF; CDR3 DNA: TGTGCCAGCAGCTTGGACCCCTCGGGGTACACTGAAGCTTTCTTT
CDR3 length: 13; D gene: TRBD1; J gene: TRBJ2-1; clone size: many; V gene: TRBV11-3; CDR3 protein: CASSVRGPNEQFF; CDR3 DNA: TGTGCCAGCAGCGTGAGGGGGCCAAATGAGCAGTTCTTC
CDR3 length: 15; D gene: .; J gene: TRBJ1-6; clone size: few; V gene: TRBV7-2; CDR3 protein: CASSLGQRYNSPLHF; CDR3 DNA: TGTGCCAGCAGCTTAGGACAGCGTTATAATTCACCCCTCCACTTT
CDR3 length: 18; D gene: TRBD2; J gene: TRBJ2-7; clone size: many; V gene: TRBV28; CDR3 protein: CASSWTGTSGTVSYEQYF; CDR3 DNA: TGTGCCAGCAGTTGGACGGGGACTAGCGGGACCGTATCCTACGAGCAGTACTTC
CDR3 length: 14; D gene: .; J gene: TRBJ1-2; clone size: many; V gene: TRBV3-1; CDR3 protein: CASSQVKAYYGYTF; CDR3 DNA: TGTGCCAGCAGCCAAGTGAAGGCTTACTATGGCTACACCTTC
CDR3 length: 17; D gene: TRBD2; J gene: TRBJ2-7; clone size: .; V gene: TRBV29-1; CDR3 protein: CSVSYPGTSGTAYEQYF; CDR3 DNA: TGCAGCGTCTCCTACCCCGGGACTAGCGGGACGGCCTACGAGCAGTACTTC
CDR3 length: 15; D gene: .; J gene: TRBJ1-3; clone size: many; V gene: TRBV28; CDR3 protein: CASSFGTGSGNTIYF; CDR3 DNA: TGTGCCAGCAGTTTTGGTACAGGGTCGGGAAACACCATATATTTT
CDR3 length: 14; D gene: .; J gene: TRBJ2-3; clone size: .; V gene: TRBV9; CDR3 protein: CASSVGKRPDTQYF; CDR3 DNA: TGTGCCAGCAGCGTCGGGAAGCGCCCAGATACGCAGTATTTT
CDR3 length: 15; D gene: .; J gene: TRBJ2-7; clone size: .; V gene: TRBV7-9; CDR3 protein: CASSLGSPPENEQYF; CDR3 DNA: TGTGCCAGCAGCTTGGGCTCCCCGCCGGAGAACGAGCAGTACTTC
CDR3 length: 17; D gene: .; J gene: TRBJ1-5; clone size: many; V gene: TRBV6-1; CDR3 protein: CASRANQGIYSNQPQHF; CDR3 DNA: TGTGCCAGCAGAGCGAATCAGGGAATCTATAGCAATCAGCCCCAGCATTTT
CDR3 length: 13; D gene: TRBD1; J gene: TRBJ1-1; clone size: many; V gene: TRBV30; CDR3 protein: CAWSKDRWGEAFF; CDR3 DNA: TGTGCCTGGAGCAAGGACAGGTGGGGTGAAGCTTTCTTT
CDR3 length: 14; D gene: .; J gene: TRBJ1-4; clone size: .; V gene: TRBV4-3; CDR3 protein: CASSQSVAGEKLFF; CDR3 DNA: TGCGCCAGCAGCCAATCTGTCGCCGGCGAAAAACTGTTTTTT
CDR3 length: 16; D gene: TRBD1; J gene: TRBJ2-1; clone size: .; V gene: TRBV28; CDR3 protein: CAGSFGTGSSYNEQFF; CDR3 DNA: TGTGCCGGCAGTTTCGGGACAGGGAGCTCCTACAATGAGCAGTTCTTC
CDR3 length: 14; D gene: TRBD1; J gene: TRBJ2-7; clone size: many; V gene: TRBV11-2; CDR3 protein: CASSLARTGYEQYF; CDR3 DNA: TGTGCCAGCAGCTTAGCAAGGACAGGCTACGAGCAGTACTTC
CDR3 length: 16; D gene: TRBD1; J gene: TRBJ1-3; clone size: many; V gene: TRBV6-1; CDR3 protein: CASEPWDRAAGNTIYF; CDR3 DNA: TGTGCCAGCGAACCGTGGGACAGGGCGGCTGGAAACACCATATATTTT
CDR3 length: 12; D gene: .; J gene: TRBJ1-1; clone size: .; V gene: TRBV29-1; CDR3 protein: CSVIKGTTEAFF; CDR3 DNA: TGCAGCGTCATCAAAGGGACGACTGAAGCTTTCTTT
CDR3 length: 15; D gene: TRBD1; J gene: TRBJ2-7; clone size: many; V gene: TRBV5-1; CDR3 protein: CASSLAGQGNYEQYF; CDR3 DNA: TGCGCCAGCAGCTTGGCTGGACAGGGGAATTACGAGCAGTACTTC
CDR3 length: 18; D gene: TRBD2; J gene: TRBJ2-3; clone size: many; V gene: TRBV28; CDR3 protein: CASSPSVGLGTSTDTQYF; CDR3 DNA: TGTGCCAGCAGTCCCTCCGTAGGACTAGGTACTAGCACAGATACGCAGTATTTT
CDR3 length: 19; D gene: .; J gene: TRBJ2-2; clone size: many; V gene: TRBV5-8; CDR3 protein: CASSQTLSRGARNTGELFF; CDR3 DNA: TGTGCCAGCAGCCAAACTCTCTCCCGGGGGGCGCGGAACACCGGGGAGCTGTTTTTT
CDR3 length: 17; D gene: .; J gene: TRBJ2-2; clone size: many; V gene: TRBV19; CDR3 protein: CASSISSSDSNTGELFF; CDR3 DNA: TGTGCCAGTAGTATTTCCTCTTCAGATTCGAACACCGGGGAGCTGTTTTTT
CDR3 length: 15; D gene: TRBD2; J gene: TRBJ2-7; clone size: many; V gene: TRBV27; CDR3 protein: CASSLLTSGDYEQYF; CDR3 DNA: TGTGCCAGCAGTCTCTTGACTAGCGGGGACTACGAGCAGTACTTC
CDR3 length: 15; D gene: TRBD1; J gene: TRBJ1-6; clone size: many; V gene: TRBV7-9; CDR3 protein: CASSLTGGADSPLHF; CDR3 DNA: TGTGCCAGCAGTCTTACAGGGGGCGCAGATTCACCCCTCCACTTT
CDR3 length: 15; D gene: TRBD1; J gene: TRBJ1-6; clone size: many; V gene: TRBV7-2; CDR3 protein: CASSLAGQGDSPLHF; CDR3 DNA: TGTGCCAGCAGCTTAGCAGGGCAGGGGGATTCACCCCTCCACTTT
CDR3 length: 15; D gene: .; J gene: TRBJ1-1; clone size: many; V gene: TRBV5-1; CDR3 protein: CASSPLGGLHTEAFF; CDR3 DNA: TGCGCCAGCAGCCCATTAGGGGGGCTCCACACTGAAGCTTTCTTT
CDR3 length: 14; D gene: .; J gene: TRBJ1-1; clone size: few; V gene: TRBV5-8; CDR3 protein: CASSRMGWGTEAFF; CDR3 DNA: TGTGCCAGCAGCCGCATGGGGTGGGGCACTGAAGCTTTCTTT
CDR3 length: 13; D gene: .; J gene: TRBJ2-5; clone size: many; V gene: TRBV7-2; CDR3 protein: CASSGPHQETQYF; CDR3 DNA: TGTGCCAGCAGCGGTCCTCATCAAGAGACCCAGTACTTC
CDR3 length: 16; D gene: TRBD1; J gene: TRBJ1-4; clone size: .; V gene: TRBV4-2; CDR3 protein: CASSLSPLDRGEKLFF; CDR3 DNA: TGTGCCAGCAGCCTTTCGCCGCTGGACAGGGGTGAAAAACTGTTTTTT